This T cell receptor beta chain stems from a study of T-cell reconstitution after alpha-beta-depleted transplantation in children. A library of TCRbeta sequences, prepared with unique molecular identifiers, was generated. TCRdb reprocessed the PCR reads via MiXCR and lists one record per CDR3 protein. The sample has hundreds of thousands of distinct CDR3 sequences; approximately 17% are singletons. In this sample, this clonotype turned up many times. The CDR3 totals 14 residues. Trimming took off 1 base at V and 5 bases at J, with 14 bases between the two ends. CDR1 is DFQATT and CDR2 is SNEGSKA in the germline V gene (reference sequence).

The chain links TRBV20-1 to TRBJ1-2, with no clear D. This TCR was sampled from a human donor who donated a stem cell graft to a child with acute myeloid leukemia. This specimen was PBMCs from the stem cell graft donor, taken from the stem cell graft. CDR3 protein: CSARGGEIQYGYTF. As DNA, the CDR3 is TGCAGTGCTAGAGGGGGAGAGATACAGTATGGCTACACCTTC.